What follows are 2 T cell receptor beta chains derived from one specimen sequenced in a study of control samples from healthy donors and cancer patients. Sequencing was performed with immunoSEQ multiplex PCR; in TCRdb, only in-frame clones are kept and a portion is missing. The table has 90,000 to 100,000 clones, about 88% seen once. The sequencing sample was made of PBMCs. These receptors came from a man between 65 and 85 years old with lung cancer.

V gene TRBV12-3 or TRBV12-4 combines with J gene TRBJ1-5; D gene ambiguous. The ends were cut back, 3 bases at V and 3 bases at J, with 6 bases in the middle. The CDR3 has 13 amino acids. CDR3 DNA sequence: TGTGCCAGCAGTTTCTCTATCAATCAGCCCCAGCATTTT. Its protein is CASSFSINQPQHF.

This chain links TRBV7-2 with TRBJ1-2; 8 bases are shared with TRBD1. The length of the CDR3 is 14 residues. With V trimmed by 1 base and J by 2 bases, 0 bases remained unmatched. Germline loops: CDR1 SGHTA, CDR2 FQGNSA. CDR3 sequence reads: CASSLGQGNYGYTF. CDR3 DNA: TGTGCCAGCAGCTTAGGACAGGGGAACTATGGCTACACCTTC.